The 27 T cell receptor beta chains given below trace back to one sample, sequenced in a study of human T cells and chemical hapten exposure. TCRdb re-called the RACE reads through MiXCR, storing one row per CDR3 protein. The table shows a few hundred thousand distinct CDR3 sequences, with approximately 8.6% occurring only once. Stated time point: pre-sensitization, week 0. The treatment was: therapeutic diphenylcyclopropenone sensitization with weekly scalp DPC. The sequencing here drew on whole blood, taken in connection with sensitization to the hapten diphenylcyclopropenone (DPC). The source of these receptors is a woman in her forties with alopecia areata. Some clones in this sample may be carry-over from other donors' samples.

In this sample, this clonotype turned up a few times. The rearrangement joins TRBV28 to TRBJ2-5, with D uncertain. The germline V gene encodes CDR1 MDHEN and CDR2 SYDVKM. The CDR3 has 12 residues. V shed 2 bases and J shed 5 bases, with 6 bases lying between them. This chain's CDR3 is CASSLPHETQYF. The CDR3 DNA is TGTGCCAGCAGTTTACCCCATGAGACCCAGTACTTC. Full variable domain (remainder filled in from reference TRBV28 and TRBJ2-5): DVKVTQSSRYLVKRTGEKVFLECVQDMDHENMFWYRQDPGLGLRLIYFSYDVKMKEKGDIPEGYSVSREKKERFSLILESASTNQTSMYLCASSLPHETQYFGPGTRLLVL.

This clonotype was observed many times. V and J are TRBV12-3 or TRBV12-4 and TRBJ1-5; 8 positions match TRBD1. The CDR3 length is 15 residues. V was clipped by 7 bases and J by 2 bases; unmatched bases: 7. This CDR3 reads CASTSQGGGNQPQHF. CDR3 bases: TGTGCCAGCACTTCACAGGGGGGTGGCAATCAGCCCCAGCATTTT.

This clonotype was observed a few times. The chain has TRBV19 and TRBJ2-1; D gene ambiguous. Trimming stripped 10 bases from V and 4 bases from J, with 14 bases between. Germline V gene data show CDR1 as LNHDA and CDR2 as SQIVND (reference sequence). This CDR3 contains 13 residues. The CDR3 nucleotides read TGTGCCACCCTAAGCCCAAGATACAATGAGCAGTTCTTC. It is translated as CATLSPRYNEQFF.

This clonotype was found a few times. The chain has TRBV7-8 and TRBJ2-5; the D is unclear. CDR1 is SGHVS and CDR2 is FQNEAQ in the germline V gene. V dropped 0 bases and J dropped 1 base, with 12 bases sitting between them. CDR3 length: 16 residues. CDR3 in amino acids: CASSLAPGRSQETQYF. CDR3 sequence (DNA): TGTGCCAGCAGCTTAGCGCCTGGACGCAGCCAAGAGACCCAGTACTTC.

In this sample, this clonotype turned up many times. The V call is TRBV5-6, the J call TRBJ2-7; 9 nucleotides agree with TRBD2. CDR1 and CDR2 from the germline V gene are SGHDT and YYEEEE. J lost 6 bases, V lost 2 bases, and 9 bases had no gene match. The CDR3 spans 15 residues. The CDR3 DNA follows: TGTGCCAGCAGCTTTTTAGCGGGAGCCCACGCCGAGCAGTACTTC. Its protein is CASSFLAGAHAEQYF.

The chain employs TRBV6-2 or TRBV6-3 and TRBJ2-7, with TRBD1 identical over 7 bases. The CDR3 sequence is 16 residues long. Losses at the gene ends were 6 bases for V and 0 bases for J; bases not matched to a gene: 11. Germline V gives CDR1 MNHEY, CDR2 SVGEGT. The CDR3 spells CASSHNRGGVSYEQYF. CDR3 DNA sequence: TGTGCCAGCAGCCACAATAGAGGGGGCGTCTCCTACGAGCAGTACTTC.

This clonotype appeared a few times. V and J are TRBV6-2 or TRBV6-3 and TRBJ2-3; 11 bases map to TRBD2. Germline loops: CDR1 MNHEY, CDR2 SVGEGT. Trimming cost V 2 bases and J 2 bases; bases outside gene matches: 6. The CDR3 runs 17 residues. In DNA, the CDR3 is TGTGCCAGCAGTTACCCGGAACTAGCGGGAGTCACAGATACGCAGTATTTT. This translates into CASSYPELAGVTDTQYF.

Only a few counts were recorded for this clonotype. The chain employs TRBV28 and TRBJ1-1; no clear D gene. CDR3 size: 12 residues. Trimming left V 5 bases short and J 7 bases short, with 11 bases between. Germline V gene sequence: CDR1 MDHEN, CDR2 SYDVKM. CDR3 nucleotide sequence: TGTGCCAGCAGTACACAGCGAAATGAAGCTTTCTTT. Its translation is CASSTQRNEAFF. The full variable domain, its missing parts supplied by reference TRBV28 and TRBJ1-1, is DVKVTQSSRYLVKRTGEKVFLECVQDMDHENMFWYRQDPGLGLRLIYFSYDVKMKEKGDIPEGYSVSREKKERFSLILESASTNQTSMYLCASSTQRNEAFFGQGTRLTVV.

A few counts support this clonotype. The chain couples TRBV6-5 to TRBJ2-1, with 7 bases fitting TRBD2. Looked up from germline, CDR1 is MNHEY and CDR2 is SVGAGI. CDR3 length: 14 amino acids. V lost 6 bases to trimming and J lost 2 bases; unmatched junction nucleotides: 4. The CDR3 region is CASRPSGTYNEQFF. The CDR3 nucleotides read TGTGCCAGCAGGCCTAGCGGCACCTACAATGAGCAGTTCTTC.

This chain joins TRBV27 and TRBJ2-7; 14 bases align to TRBD2. CDR3 length: 17 amino acids. Per the germline V gene, CDR1 is MNHEY and CDR2 is SMNVEV (reference sequence). V lost 5 bases, J lost 6 bases, and 12 bases stayed unmatched. The CDR3 DNA is TGTGCCAGCAGTAGGGGACTAGCGGGAGAGAGGGGGGGCGAGCAGTACTTC. Translated, it gives CASSRGLAGERGGEQYF.

This clonotype has more than one count but fewer than ten. The V and J genes are TRBV11-2 and TRBJ2-5; tentatively, D is TRBD1 (5 bases). V was cut by 6 bases and J by 5 bases, with 10 bases left in between. The CDR3 totals 12 residues. CDR1 and CDR2 from the germline V gene are SGHAT and FQNNGV. The CDR3 nucleotides are TGTGCCAGCAGTCAGGGTATGGAGACCCAGTACTTC. Its translation is CASSQGMETQYF.

The chain combines TRBV6-5 with TRBJ2-1; D may be TRBD2 (5 bases). Trimming left V 4 bases short and J 7 bases short, with 11 bases between. CDR3 length: 13 residues. Germline V gene data show CDR1 as MNHEY and CDR2 as SVGAGI. The CDR3 sequence: CASSLGLFNEQFF. The CDR3 nucleotides are TGTGCCAGCAGTTTAGGACTCTTTAATGAGCAGTTCTTC.

This clonotype was counted only a few times. The V call is TRBV11-2, the J call TRBJ1-2; the D gene is possibly TRBD1 (5 bases). CDR1 is SGHAT and CDR2 is FQNNGV in the germline V gene. V lost 5 bases to trimming and J lost 4 bases, with 17 bases between them. There are 15 residues in the CDR3. The CDR3 DNA sequence: TGTGCCAGCAGCCGGGGTCCAGGGAAGATCTATGGCTACACCTTC. Translation gives CASSRGPGKIYGYTF. Full variable domain (remainder filled in from reference TRBV11-2 and TRBJ1-2): EAGVAQSPRYKIIEKRQSVAFWCNPISGHATLYWYQQILGQGPKLLIQFQNNGVVDDSQLPKDRFSAERLKGVDSTLKIQPAKLEDSAVYLCASSRGPGKIYGYTFGSGTRLTVV.

This clonotype was counted a few times. J is TRBJ2-5 and V is TRBV7-2, with D perhaps TRBD2 (6 bases). The germline gives CDR1 SGHTA, CDR2 FQGNSA. Between the trimmed V and J ends, which lost 0 bases and 5 bases, there was a span of 10 bases. The CDR3 has 14 amino acids. CDR3 region: CASSLATRIETQYF. CDR3 bases: TGTGCCAGCAGCTTAGCGACTAGAATCGAGACCCAGTACTTC.

This clonotype came up many times. The chain links TRBV29-1 to TRBJ1-2; no firm D call. From germline, CDR1 is SQVTM and CDR2 ANQGSEA. There are 11 residues in the CDR3. Deletions cut 4 bases from V and 4 bases from J, with 7 bases between. The CDR3 nucleotides are TGCAGCGTTGTAACGCCCTATGGCTACACCTTC. The encoded protein is CSVVTPYGYTF.

A word on this clonotype: With a much larger clone just one base away, this may be a read error. The conserved final phenylalanine or tryptophan is absent from the CDR3, which likely points to a read error. The V and J genes are TRBV28 and TRBJ2-5; D not resolved. This CDR3 has 12 residues. V dropped 2 bases and J dropped 2 bases, with 3 bases sitting between them. CDR1 MDHEN and CDR2 SYDVKM come from the germline V gene. The DNA of the CDR3 is TGTGCCAGCAGTTTACGGCAAGAGACCCAGTACTCC. Translated: CASSLRQETQYS.

This sequence joins TRBV5-1 and TRBJ2-7; D is undetermined. The CDR3 consists of 14 residues. CDR1 and CDR2 from the germline V gene are SGHRS and YFSETQ. Trimming cost V 1 base and J 3 bases, with 11 bases left between them. CDR3 DNA sequence: TGCGCCAGCAGCTTGCTCCAGCTAAACTACGAGCAGTACTTC. Its translation: CASSLLQLNYEQYF.

This clonotype was recorded a few times. Written as DNA, the CDR3 is TGTGCCAGCAGTCCGCGGAGGGGCACAGATACGCAGTATTTT. Translating gives CASSPRRGTDTQYF. The genes are TRBV7-2 and TRBJ2-3, with a tentative D call TRBD2 (6 bases). Per the germline V gene, CDR1 is SGHTA and CDR2 is FQGNSA. This CDR3 region has 14 residues. V was cut by 6 bases and J by 1 base, with 11 bases left in between.

For this clonotype: An end of the junction differs from the germline gene, which may be a read error. The chain is built from TRBV7-2 and TRBJ2-5; D possibly uses TRBD1 or TRBD2 (5 bases each). The germline CDR1 and CDR2 sequences are SGHTA and FQGNSA. The CDR3 is 13 amino acids. The DNA of the CDR3 is TGTGTCAGCAGCTTATGGGGGCAAGAGACCCAGTACTTC. This translates into CVSSLWGQETQYF. Drawing the rest from reference TRBV7-2 and TRBJ2-5, the complete variable domain is GAGVSQSPSNKVTEKGKDVELRCDPISGHTALYWYRQSLGQGLEFLIYFQGNSAPDKSGLPSDRFSAERTGGSVSTLTIQRTQQEDSAVYLCVSSLWGQETQYFGPGTRLLVL.

The genes are TRBV6-5 and TRBJ2-7, with 8 positions matching TRBD2. The trim removed 3 bases at V and 4 bases at J, leaving 14 bases unmatched. CDR1 is MNHEY and CDR2 is SVGAGI in the germline V gene. CDR3 length equals 17 residues. In nucleotides, the CDR3 is TGTGCCAGCAGTTATTCCGCGGCCGGGAGGGTTGGTTACGAGCAGTACTTC. Its protein is CASSYSAAGRVGYEQYF.

The gene calls are TRBV6-2 or TRBV6-3 and TRBJ2-3; TRBD1 matches at 9 bases. Germline-derived CDR1 and CDR2 are MNHEY and SVGEGT. There are 19 residues in the CDR3. J lost 2 bases, V lost 8 bases, and 20 bases had no gene match. CDR3 DNA: TGTGCCAGCTTAGAGCACGCCGGGACAGGGCTTCGGGCCACAGATACGCAGTATTTT. It specifies CASLEHAGTGLRATDTQYF.

The chain joins TRBV18 to TRBJ2-1; 11 bases are shared with TRBD2. V shed 4 bases and J 10 bases; nucleotides not matched to a gene: 12. Per germline, CDR1 KGHSH and CDR2 LQKENI. The CDR3 runs 16 residues. In DNA, the CDR3 is TGTGCCAGCTCACGAACCGGACTAGCGGGTCAGGGGGAGCAGTTCTTC. Residues: CASSRTGLAGQGEQFF.

The V call is TRBV30, the J call TRBJ2-2; TRBD2 agrees at 9 bases. Per germline, CDR1 GTSNPN and CDR2 SVGIG (reference sequence). J was trimmed by 8 bases and V by 3 bases; bases with no gene match: 4. This CDR3 region has 13 residues. As DNA, the CDR3 is TGTGCCTGGAGGCGGGAGGGCCTGGGGGAGCTGTTTTTT. It specifies CAWRREGLGELFF.

This clonotype was seen at least ten times. The chain couples TRBV4-2 to TRBJ2-6, with D unclear. This CDR3 region has 16 residues. V lost 4 bases and J 0 bases, leaving 10 bases between the germline ends. Germline CDR1 LGHNA, CDR2 YNFKEQ. CDR3: CASSPRQDSGANVLTF. The CDR3 DNA sequence: TGTGCCAGCAGCCCCCGACAAGACTCTGGGGCCAACGTCCTGACTTTC.

Ten or more counts support this clonotype. The rearrangement links TRBV27 to TRBJ2-7, with D uncertain. The CDR3 sequence is 17 residues long. Between the trimmed V and J ends, which lost 5 bases and 0 bases, there was a span of 20 bases. Germline V gives CDR1 MNHEY, CDR2 SMNVEV (reference sequence). CDR3 region: CASSPVKAAYLSYEQYF. For the CDR3, the DNA is TGTGCCAGCAGTCCCGTTAAGGCTGCATACCTCTCCTACGAGCAGTACTTC.

This chain uses TRBV18 with TRBJ2-1; D not resolved. V shed 0 bases and J shed 0 bases, with 9 bases lying between them. The CDR3 sequence is 16 residues long. The V gene's germline CDR1 is KGHSH and CDR2 LQKENI. The CDR3 region is CASSPPSLSSYNEQFF. In nucleotides, the CDR3 is TGTGCCAGCTCACCACCGTCCTTGAGCTCCTACAATGAGCAGTTCTTC.

This clonotype was observed a few times. V is TRBV9 and J is TRBJ2-3, with D unclear. V was cut by 4 bases and J by 4 bases, with 10 bases left in between. There are 13 residues in the CDR3. CDR1 is SGDLS and CDR2 is YYNGEE in the germline V gene. The CDR3 is CASSPGPADTQYF. CDR3 coding DNA: TGTGCCAGCAGCCCCGGGCCAGCAGATACGCAGTATTTT.